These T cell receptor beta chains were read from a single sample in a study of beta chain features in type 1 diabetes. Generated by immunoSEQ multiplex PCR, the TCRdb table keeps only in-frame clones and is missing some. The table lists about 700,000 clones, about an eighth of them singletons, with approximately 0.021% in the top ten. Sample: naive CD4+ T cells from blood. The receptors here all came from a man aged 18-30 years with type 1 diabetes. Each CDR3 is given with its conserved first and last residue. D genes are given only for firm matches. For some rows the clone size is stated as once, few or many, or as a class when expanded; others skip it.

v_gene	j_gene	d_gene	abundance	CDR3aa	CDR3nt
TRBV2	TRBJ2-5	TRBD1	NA	CARDRGRQETQYF	TGTGCCAGAGACAGGGGGCGCCAAGAGACCCAGTACTTC
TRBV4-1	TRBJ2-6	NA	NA	CASSQAYNSGANVLTF	TGCGCCAGCAGCCAAGCGTATAACTCTGGGGCCAACGTCCTGACTTTC
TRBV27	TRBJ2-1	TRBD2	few	CASSRPGGAYEQFF	TGTGCCAGCAGCCGCCCCGGGGGGGCCTATGAGCAGTTCTTC
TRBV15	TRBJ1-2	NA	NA	CATSSELGRMGYGYTF	TGTGCCACCAGCAGTGAACTGGGACGTATGGGGTATGGCTACACCTTC
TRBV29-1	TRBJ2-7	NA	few	CSVEVRLGKYEQYF	TGCAGCGTTGAAGTGAGGCTGGGGAAGTACGAGCAGTACTTC
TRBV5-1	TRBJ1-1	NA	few	CASSSFRGTEAFF	TGCGCCAGCAGCTCTTTTCGTGGGACTGAAGCTTTCTTT
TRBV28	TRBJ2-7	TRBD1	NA	CASSLDRFAAYEQYF	TGTGCCAGCAGTTTGGACAGGTTCGCGGCTTACGAGCAGTACTTC
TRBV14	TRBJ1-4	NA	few	CASSPLGATNEKLFF	TGTGCCAGCAGCCCCCTGGGTGCAACTAATGAAAAACTGTTTTTT
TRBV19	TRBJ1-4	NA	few	CASSIGVATNEKLFF	TGTGCCAGTAGTATAGGAGTGGCAACTAATGAAAAACTGTTTTTT
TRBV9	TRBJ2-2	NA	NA	CASSVAIGQNTGELFF	TGTGCCAGCAGCGTAGCTATAGGACAAAACACCGGGGAGCTGTTTTTT
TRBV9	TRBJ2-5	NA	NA	CASSVAGFRETQYF	TGTGCCAGCAGCGTGGCAGGGTTTCGGGAGACCCAGTACTTC
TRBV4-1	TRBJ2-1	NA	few	CASSQDRERSSYNEQFF	TGCGCCAGCAGCCAAGATCGGGAAAGGAGCTCCTACAATGAGCAGTTCTTC
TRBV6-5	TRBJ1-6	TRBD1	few	CASTTGQGLKALHF	TGTGCCAGCACCACCGGACAGGGGCTAAAGGCCCTCCACTTT
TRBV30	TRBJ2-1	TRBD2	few	CAWETSGGAPNEQFF	TGTGCCTGGGAGACTAGCGGGGGGGCCCCCAATGAGCAGTTCTTC
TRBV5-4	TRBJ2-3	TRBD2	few	CASSPGLAADTQYF	TGTGCCAGCAGCCCGGGACTAGCAGCTGATACGCAGTATTTT